Listed below are T cell receptor beta chains from one sample, sequenced in a study of blood T cell repertoires in COVID-19. Only in-frame clones appear in the TCRdb table, and some are missing; sequencing was by immunoSEQ multiplex PCR. The repertoire consists of 75,000 to 90,000 clones, with about 73% occurring once and the leading ten covering approximately 40%. The sample taken for sequencing was peripheral blood. These receptor sequences come from a man aged 55 to 70 with COVID-19, enrolled during active disease. Each CDR3 is given with its conserved first and last residue. The order of the fields is D gene, J gene, V gene, clone size, CDR3 protein, CDR3 DNA. A D gene is named only where the DNA matches it firmly. Some rows mark clone size as missing; the rest say once, few, many or name a class of expanded clone.

TRBD2 TRBJ2-7 TRBV19 few CASRKEASGSYEQYF TGTGCCAGTAGAAAGGAGGCTAGCGGGAGTTACGAGCAGTACTTC
NA TRBJ2-5 TRBV20-1 NA CSASGQETQYF TGCAGTGCTAGCGGCCAAGAGACCCAGTACTTC
NA TRBJ2-2 TRBV19 NA CASSIRGGELFF TGTGCCAGTAGTATCCGAGGCGGGGAGCTGTTTTTT
TRBD2 TRBJ2-7 TRBV14 few CARCPTGGSYEQYF TGTGCCAGGTGCCCTACGGGGGGCTCCTACGAGCAGTACTTC
NA TRBJ1-1 TRBV6-5 NA CASSYDPPRTEAFF TGTGCCAGCAGTTACGATCCACCGAGGACTGAAGCTTTCTTT
NA TRBJ2-1 TRBV21-1 few CASSKGMPRRVRQGTYNEQFF TGTGCCAGCAGCAAAGGGATGCCCAGGCGTGTTAGGCAAGGCACCTACAATGAGCAGTTCTTC
TRBD2 TRBJ2-7 TRBV7-2 NA CASSLSSGGSSSYEQYF TGTGCCAGCAGCTTGAGTAGCGGGGGCTCCAGCTCCTACGAGCAGTACTTC
NA TRBJ1-2 TRBV7-2 few CASSFSQGTFDYGYTF TGTGCCAGCAGCTTCTCACAGGGAACCTTCGACTATGGCTACACCTTC
NA TRBJ1-5 TRBV5-6 NA CASSLGAGHSNQPQHF TGTGCCAGCAGCTTGGGGGCAGGCCATAGCAATCAGCCCCAGCATTTT
NA TRBJ2-7 TRBV5-4 NA CASSTAKRASYEQYF TGTGCCAGCAGCACGGCAAAGCGGGCCTCCTACGAGCAGTACTTC
TRBD1 TRBJ2-3 TRBV9 NA CASSVESPGGADTQYF TGTGCCAGCAGCGTAGAGTCCCCAGGGGGCGCCGATACGCAGTATTTT
NA TRBJ1-1 TRBV12-3/TRBV12-4 NA CASSLGETEAFF TGTGCCAGCAGTCTCGGTGAGACTGAAGCTTTCTTT
TRBD1 TRBJ2-1 TRBV6-5 NA CASSYHGQALINEQFF TGTGCCAGCAGTTACCATGGACAGGCTCTTATCAATGAGCAGTTCTTC
NA TRBJ2-1 TRBV11-2 NA CASSLDTVQFF TGTGCCAGCAGCTTAGATACAGTACAGTTCTTC
NA TRBJ2-5 TRBV10-3 once CANIEPAGPSETQYF TGTGCCAACATAGAACCAGCGGGTCCCAGCGAGACCCAGTACTTC
TRBD2 TRBJ2-1 TRBV30 few CAWSGFRASGISPYNEQFF TGTGCCTGGAGTGGTTTTAGGGCTAGCGGGATCTCTCCCTACAATGAGCAGTTCTTC
TRBD1 TRBJ2-7 TRBV4-2 NA CASSQAGVQGGHEQYF TGTGCCAGCAGCCAAGCTGGGGTACAGGGGGGCCACGAGCAGTACTTC
NA TRBJ1-1 TRBV18 NA CASSPRGQRNTEAFF TGTGCCAGCTCACCGCGCGGACAGCGAAACACTGAAGCTTTCTTT
NA TRBJ2-4 TRBV11-3 NA CASSPGHQRDNIQYF TGTGCCAGCAGCCCAGGACACCAGAGAGATAACATTCAGTACTTC
NA TRBJ1-2 TRBV6-5 NA CASSIGWGSDYGYTF TGTGCCAGCAGTATAGGATGGGGCAGTGACTATGGCTACACCTTC
NA TRBJ2-3 TRBV11-2 few CASSLAEDTQYF TGTGCCAGCAGCTTAGCCGAGGATACGCAGTATTTT
NA TRBJ1-2 TRBV29-1 NA CSVQDGYTF TGCAGCGTTCAGGATGGCTACACCTTC
TRBD2 TRBJ2-1 TRBV11-3 NA CASSATRVAGGPYNEQFF TGTGCCAGCAGCGCAACCCGAGTAGCGGGAGGGCCCTACAATGAGCAGTTCTTC
NA TRBJ1-5 TRBV15 NA CATSEDGLYSNQPQHF TGTGCCACCAGCGAGGACGGACTATATAGCAATCAGCCCCAGCATTTT
NA TRBJ1-1 TRBV5-8 NA CASGRGGTEAFF TGTGCCAGCGGACGGGGTGGGACTGAAGCTTTCTTT
TRBD1 TRBJ2-2 TRBV19 once CASSPQDRGRAGELFF TGTGCCAGTAGTCCCCAGGACAGGGGAAGAGCCGGGGAGCTGTTTTTT
TRBD1 TRBJ2-6 TRBV6-6 NA CASRDRGSGANVLTF TGTGCCAGCAGGGACAGGGGCTCTGGGGCCAACGTCCTGACTTTC
TRBD1 TRBJ1-3 TRBV9 once CASSVVGGGYGNTIYF TGTGCCAGCAGCGTAGTAGGAGGGGGCTATGGAAACACCATATATTTT
TRBD1 TRBJ2-2 TRBV6-4 few CASSPRDRANTGELFF TGTGCCAGCAGTCCCAGGGACAGGGCGAACACCGGGGAGCTGTTTTTT
NA TRBJ1-2 TRBV12-3/TRBV12-4 NA CASSLQKGYGYTF TGTGCCAGCAGCCTACAGAAGGGGTATGGCTACACCTTC
NA TRBJ2-1 TRBV15 NA CATSRDLGAEQFF TGTGCCACCAGCAGAGATTTGGGGGCAGAGCAGTTCTTC
TRBD1 TRBJ1-2 TRBV5-6 few CASSLMTGGGYTF TGTGCCAGCAGCTTAATGACAGGGGGTGGCTACACCTTC
NA TRBJ2-3 TRBV11-3 NA CASSPTRNTDTQYF TGTGCCAGCAGCCCCACTAGAAACACAGATACGCAGTATTTT
NA TRBJ1-2 TRBV19 NA CASTPSLANYGYTF TGTGCCAGCACTCCAAGTTTAGCTAACTATGGCTACACCTTC
TRBD1 TRBJ1-5 TRBV2 once CASSSGTGFQPQHF TGTGCCAGCAGCTCCGGGACAGGGTTCCAGCCCCAGCATTTT
NA TRBJ1-1 TRBV7-9 NA CASSYRDSLVNTEAFF TGTGCCAGCAGCTACCGGGACTCCTTGGTGAACACTGAAGCTTTCTTT
NA TRBJ1-1 TRBV5-4 NA CASSFGRNTEAFF TGTGCCAGCAGCTTTGGGAGGAACACTGAAGCTTTCTTT
TRBD1 TRBJ1-6 TRBV6-5 once CASSSPGGPNSPLHF TGTGCCAGCAGTTCACCAGGGGGACCGAATTCACCCCTCCACTTT
TRBD1 TRBJ2-5 TRBV5-1 NA CASSPGTGGQETQYF TGCGCCAGCAGCCCAGGGACAGGCGGTCAAGAGACCCAGTACTTC
NA TRBJ2-1 TRBV21-1 NA CASSKVGGHEANEQFF TGTGCCAGCAGCAAAGTCGGCGGACACGAAGCCAATGAGCAGTTCTTC
NA TRBJ2-1 TRBV9 NA CASSANSGTYNEQFF TGTGCCAGCAGCGCCAATAGCGGAACATACAATGAGCAGTTCTTC
TRBD1 TRBJ2-5 TRBV2 NA CASSSQGAVGTQYF TGTGCCAGCAGTTCTCAGGGGGCTGTGGGGACCCAGTACTTC